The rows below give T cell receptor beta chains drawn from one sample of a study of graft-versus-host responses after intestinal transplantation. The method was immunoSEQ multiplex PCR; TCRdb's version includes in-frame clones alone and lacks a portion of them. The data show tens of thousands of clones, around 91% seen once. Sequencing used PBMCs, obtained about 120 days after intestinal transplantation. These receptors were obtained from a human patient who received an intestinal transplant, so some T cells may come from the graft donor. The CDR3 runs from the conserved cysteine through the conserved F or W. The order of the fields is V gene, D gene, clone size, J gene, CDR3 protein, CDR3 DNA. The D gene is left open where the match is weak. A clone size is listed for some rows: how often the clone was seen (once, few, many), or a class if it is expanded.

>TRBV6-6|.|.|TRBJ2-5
CASRIGSQGPGETQYF
TGTGCCAGCAGAATCGGGTCCCAGGGACCAGGAGAGACCCAGTACTTC
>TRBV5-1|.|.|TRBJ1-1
CASSFLGGTEAFF
TGCGCCAGCAGCTTTCTGGGTGGCACTGAAGCTTTCTTT
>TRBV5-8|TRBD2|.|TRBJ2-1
CASSLIPLAGPEQFF
TGTGCCAGCAGCTTGATCCCACTAGCGGGACCTGAGCAGTTCTTC
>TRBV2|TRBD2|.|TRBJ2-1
CASSTWTSFNNEQFF
TGTGCCAGCAGTACCTGGACTAGCTTTAACAATGAGCAGTTCTTC
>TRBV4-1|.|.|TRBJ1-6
CASSQGQLRGSGNSPLHF
TGCGCCAGCAGCCAAGGTCAGTTAAGGGGGTCGGGTAATTCACCCCTCCACTTT
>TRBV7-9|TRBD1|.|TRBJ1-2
CASSPGTGSGYTF
TGTGCCAGCAGCCCCGGGACAGGGAGCGGCTACACCTTC
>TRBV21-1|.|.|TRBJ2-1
CASRMTSGTDNEQFF
TGTGCCAGCAGGATGACTAGCGGGACGGACAATGAGCAGTTCTTC
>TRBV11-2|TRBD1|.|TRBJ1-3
CASSSDRGFFSGNTIYF
TGTGCCAGCAGCTCCGACAGGGGGTTTTTCTCTGGAAACACCATATATTTT
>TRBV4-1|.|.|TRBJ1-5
CASSQDSAGSNQPQHF
TGCGCCAGCAGCCAAGACTCGGCCGGTAGCAATCAGCCCCAGCATTTT
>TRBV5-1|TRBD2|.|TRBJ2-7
CASSPGLAEDEQYF
TGCGCCAGCAGCCCTGGACTAGCGGAGGACGAGCAGTACTTC
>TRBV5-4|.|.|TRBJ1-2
CASSSPTAGRYGYTF
TGTGCCAGCAGCTCGCCGACAGCCGGGAGGTATGGCTACACCTTC
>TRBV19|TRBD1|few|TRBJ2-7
CASSMGQGWNEQYF
TGTGCCAGTAGTATGGGACAGGGGTGGAACGAGCAGTACTTC
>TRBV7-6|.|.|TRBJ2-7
CASSLGTGGTYEQYF
TGTGCCAGCAGCTTGGGGACGGGGGGCACCTACGAGCAGTACTTC
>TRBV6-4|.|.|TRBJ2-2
CASSDRREAGELFF
TGTGCCAGCAGTGATCGCAGGGAGGCCGGGGAGCTGTTTTTT
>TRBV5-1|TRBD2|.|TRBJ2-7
CASSLLAGSRGEQYF
TGCGCCAGCAGCTTACTAGCGGGGTCACGGGGCGAGCAGTACTTC
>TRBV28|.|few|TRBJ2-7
CASSLLVGGSYEQYF
TGTGCCAGCAGTTTATTGGTGGGGGGCTCCTACGAGCAGTACTTC
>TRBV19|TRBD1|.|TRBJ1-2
CASWDRKSSGYTF
TGTGCCAGTTGGGACAGGAAATCGTCTGGCTACACCTTC
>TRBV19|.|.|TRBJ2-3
CASKNTGSSTDTQYF
TGTGCCAGTAAAAACACAGGGTCTAGCACAGATACGCAGTATTTT
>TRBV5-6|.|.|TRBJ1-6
CASSFARAYSPLHF
TGTGCCAGCAGCTTCGCCAGGGCCTATTCACCCCTCCACTTT
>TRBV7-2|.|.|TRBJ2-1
CASSLLLWGNEQFF
TGTGCCAGCAGCTTATTACTCTGGGGCAATGAGCAGTTCTTC
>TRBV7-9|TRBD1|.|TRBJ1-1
CASSLVQGMREAFF
TGTGCCAGCAGCTTAGTACAGGGGATGAGGGAAGCTTTCTTT
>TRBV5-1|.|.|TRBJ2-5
CASSLGPTGKQETQYF
TGCGCCAGCAGCTTGGGGCCGACGGGGAAGCAAGAGACCCAGTACTTC